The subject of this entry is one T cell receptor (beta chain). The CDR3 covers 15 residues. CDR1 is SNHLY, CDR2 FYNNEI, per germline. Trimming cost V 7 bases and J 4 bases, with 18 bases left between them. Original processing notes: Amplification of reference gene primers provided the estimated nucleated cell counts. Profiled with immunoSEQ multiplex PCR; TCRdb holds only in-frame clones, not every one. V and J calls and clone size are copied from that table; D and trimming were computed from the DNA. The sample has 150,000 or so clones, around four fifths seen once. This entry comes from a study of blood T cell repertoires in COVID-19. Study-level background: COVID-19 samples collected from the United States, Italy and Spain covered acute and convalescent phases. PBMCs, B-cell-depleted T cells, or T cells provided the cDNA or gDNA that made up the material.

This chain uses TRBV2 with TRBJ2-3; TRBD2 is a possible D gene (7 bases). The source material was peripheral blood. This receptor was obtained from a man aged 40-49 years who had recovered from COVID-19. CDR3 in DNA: TGTGCCAGCATCCGCCAGGGGCTAGCGGCAGATACGCAGTATTTT. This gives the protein CASIRQGLAADTQYF. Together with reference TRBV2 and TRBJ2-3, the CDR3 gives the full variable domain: EPEVTQTPSHQVTQMGQEVILRCVPISNHLYFYWYRQILGQKVEFLVSFYNNEISEKSEIFDDQFSVERPDGSNFTLKIRSTKLEDSAMYFCASIRQGLAADTQYFGPGTRLTVL.